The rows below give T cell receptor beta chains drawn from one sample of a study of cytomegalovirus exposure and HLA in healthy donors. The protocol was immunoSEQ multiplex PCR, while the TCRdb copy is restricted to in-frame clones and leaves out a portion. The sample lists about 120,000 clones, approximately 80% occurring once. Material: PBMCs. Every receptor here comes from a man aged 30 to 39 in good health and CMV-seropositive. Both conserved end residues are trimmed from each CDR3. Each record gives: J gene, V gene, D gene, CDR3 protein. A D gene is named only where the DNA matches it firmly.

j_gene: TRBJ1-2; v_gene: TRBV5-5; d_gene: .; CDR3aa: ASSLWVRVDYGYT
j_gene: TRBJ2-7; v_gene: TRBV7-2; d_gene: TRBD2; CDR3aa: ASSLVSSGSGYEQY
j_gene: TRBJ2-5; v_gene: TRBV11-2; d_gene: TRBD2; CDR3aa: ASSWGTSGTIKETQY
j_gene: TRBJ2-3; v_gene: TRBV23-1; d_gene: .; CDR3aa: ASSQYPHGPRPGEDTQY
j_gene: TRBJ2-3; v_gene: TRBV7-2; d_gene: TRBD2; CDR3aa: ASSLAVTSGSTDTQY
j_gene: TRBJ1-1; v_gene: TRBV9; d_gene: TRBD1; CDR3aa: ASSVRWDRNTEAF
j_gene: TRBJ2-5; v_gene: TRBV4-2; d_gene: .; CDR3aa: ASSHKSGSVQETQY
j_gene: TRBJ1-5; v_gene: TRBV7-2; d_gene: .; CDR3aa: ASSPQRDQPQH
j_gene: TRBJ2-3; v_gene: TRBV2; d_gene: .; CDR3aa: ASGDAGLTDTQY
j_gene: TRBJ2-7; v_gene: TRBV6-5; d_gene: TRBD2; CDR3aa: ASRRDYYEQY
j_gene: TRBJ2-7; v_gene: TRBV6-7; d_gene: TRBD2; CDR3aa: ASSQSSRTSGRSTHEQY
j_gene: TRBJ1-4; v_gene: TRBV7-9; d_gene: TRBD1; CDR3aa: ASSTWTGGGEKLF
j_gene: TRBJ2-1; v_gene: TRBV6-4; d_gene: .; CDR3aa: ASSESGGLPNNEQF
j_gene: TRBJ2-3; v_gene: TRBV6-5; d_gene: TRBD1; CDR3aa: ASSGGTGGTDTQY
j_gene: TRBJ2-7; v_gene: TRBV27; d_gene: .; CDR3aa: ASSLSARAGEQY
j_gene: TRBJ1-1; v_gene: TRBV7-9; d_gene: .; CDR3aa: ASSYDRHTEAF
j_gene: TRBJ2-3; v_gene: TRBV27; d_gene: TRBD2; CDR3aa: ASSLMGLAFPDTQY
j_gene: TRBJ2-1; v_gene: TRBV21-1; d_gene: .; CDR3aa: ASSPHALRVYYNEQF
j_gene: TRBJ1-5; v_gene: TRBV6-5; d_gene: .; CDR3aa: ASSYSGRPNQPQH
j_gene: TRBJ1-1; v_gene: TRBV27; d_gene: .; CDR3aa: ASRSLNTEAF
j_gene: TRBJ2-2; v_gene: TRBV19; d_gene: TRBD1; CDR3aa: ASGRTGGSGELF
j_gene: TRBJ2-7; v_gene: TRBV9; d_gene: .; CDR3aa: ASSATGSGSYEQY
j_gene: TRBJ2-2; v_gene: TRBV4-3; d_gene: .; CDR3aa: ASSQRDFTGELF
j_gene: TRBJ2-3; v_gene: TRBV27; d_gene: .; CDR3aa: ASSLVYSSDTQY
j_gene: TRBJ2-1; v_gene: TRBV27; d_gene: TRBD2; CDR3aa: ASSPIAGGFSYEQF
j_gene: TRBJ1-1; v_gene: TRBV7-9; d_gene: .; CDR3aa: ASSHREGGRAF
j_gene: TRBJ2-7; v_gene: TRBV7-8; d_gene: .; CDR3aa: ASSSIDSSYEQY
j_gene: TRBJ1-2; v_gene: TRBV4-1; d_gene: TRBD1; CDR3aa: ASIKFAGQGNYGYT
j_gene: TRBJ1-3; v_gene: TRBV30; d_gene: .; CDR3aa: AWSSGNTIY
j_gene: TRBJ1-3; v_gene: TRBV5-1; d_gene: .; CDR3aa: ASSLAWGAGNTIY
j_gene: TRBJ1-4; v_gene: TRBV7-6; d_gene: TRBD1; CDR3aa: ASRVGTGISTNEKLF
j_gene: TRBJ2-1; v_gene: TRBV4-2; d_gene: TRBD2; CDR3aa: ASSQDGGGSPDNEQF
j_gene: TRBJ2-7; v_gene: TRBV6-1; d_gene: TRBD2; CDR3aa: ASRVSGFIPYEQY
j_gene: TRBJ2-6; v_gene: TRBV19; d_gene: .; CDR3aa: ASSTLGSGANVLT
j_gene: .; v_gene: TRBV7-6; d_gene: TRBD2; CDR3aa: ASSLVPGVAGVYEQY
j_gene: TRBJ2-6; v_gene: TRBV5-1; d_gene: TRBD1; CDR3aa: ASSFLTGAGANVLT
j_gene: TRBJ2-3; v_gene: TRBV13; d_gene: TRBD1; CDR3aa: ASSLVGQGVPTDTQY
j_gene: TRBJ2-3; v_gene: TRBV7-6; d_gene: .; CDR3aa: ASSLVSADTQY
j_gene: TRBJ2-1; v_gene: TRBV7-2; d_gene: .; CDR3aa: ASLPWPGNEQF
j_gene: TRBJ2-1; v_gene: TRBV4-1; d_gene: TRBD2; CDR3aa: ASSQDKFGGGGYNEQF
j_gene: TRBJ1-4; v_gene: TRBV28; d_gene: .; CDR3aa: ASSFGGATNEKLF
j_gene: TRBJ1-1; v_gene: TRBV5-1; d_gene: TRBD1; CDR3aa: ASSWDSLNTEAF
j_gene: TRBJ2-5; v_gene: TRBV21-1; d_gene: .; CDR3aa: ASSNGSGSPQETQY
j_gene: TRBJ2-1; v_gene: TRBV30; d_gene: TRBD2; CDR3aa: AWSPRTSGSFEQF
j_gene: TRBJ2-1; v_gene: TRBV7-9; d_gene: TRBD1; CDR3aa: ASSQDRGTYNEQF
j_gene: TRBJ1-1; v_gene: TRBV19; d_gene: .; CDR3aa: ASTQGGYTEAF
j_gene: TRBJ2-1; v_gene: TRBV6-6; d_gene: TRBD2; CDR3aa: ASSKREVVSYNEQF